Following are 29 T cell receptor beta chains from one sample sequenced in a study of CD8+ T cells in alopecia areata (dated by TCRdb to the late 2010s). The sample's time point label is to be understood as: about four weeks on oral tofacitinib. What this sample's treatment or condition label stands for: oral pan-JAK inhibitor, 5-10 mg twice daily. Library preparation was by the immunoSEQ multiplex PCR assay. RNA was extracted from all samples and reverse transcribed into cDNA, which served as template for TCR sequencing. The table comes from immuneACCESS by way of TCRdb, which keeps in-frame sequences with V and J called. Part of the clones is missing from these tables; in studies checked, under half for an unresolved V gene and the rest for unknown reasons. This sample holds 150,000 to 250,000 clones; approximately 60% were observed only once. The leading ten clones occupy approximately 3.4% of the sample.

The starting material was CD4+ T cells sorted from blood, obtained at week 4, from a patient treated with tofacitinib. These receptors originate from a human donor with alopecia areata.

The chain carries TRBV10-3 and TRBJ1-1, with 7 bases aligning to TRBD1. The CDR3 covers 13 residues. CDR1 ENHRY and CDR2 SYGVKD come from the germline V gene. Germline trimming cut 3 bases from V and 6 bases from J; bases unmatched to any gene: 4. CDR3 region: CAISDRGESEAFF. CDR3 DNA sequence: TGTGCCATCAGTGACAGGGGGGAGTCTGAAGCTTTCTTT.

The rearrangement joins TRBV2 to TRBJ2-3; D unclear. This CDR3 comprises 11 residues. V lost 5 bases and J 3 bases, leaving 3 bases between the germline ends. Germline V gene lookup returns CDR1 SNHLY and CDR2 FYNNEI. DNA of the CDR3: TGTGCCAGCAGTATAACAGATACGCAGTATTTT. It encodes CASSITDTQYF.

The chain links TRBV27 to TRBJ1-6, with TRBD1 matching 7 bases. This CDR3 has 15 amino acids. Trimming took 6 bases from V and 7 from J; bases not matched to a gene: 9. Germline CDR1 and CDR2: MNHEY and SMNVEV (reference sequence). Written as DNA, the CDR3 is TGTGCCAGCAGCCGCGGGGACAGAGCAAATTCACCCCTCCACTTT. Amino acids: CASSRGDRANSPLHF.

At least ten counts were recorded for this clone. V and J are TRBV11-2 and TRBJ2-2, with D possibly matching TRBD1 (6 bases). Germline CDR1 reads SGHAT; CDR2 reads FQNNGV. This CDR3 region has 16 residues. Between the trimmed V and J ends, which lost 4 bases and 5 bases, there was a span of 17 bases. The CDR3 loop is CASSSWTAEGTGELFF. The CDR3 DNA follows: TGTGCCAGCAGCTCCTGGACAGCCGAGGGTACCGGGGAGCTGTTTTTT. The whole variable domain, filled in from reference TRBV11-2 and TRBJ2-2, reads EAGVAQSPRYKIIEKRQSVAFWCNPISGHATLYWYQQILGQGPKLLIQFQNNGVVDDSQLPKDRFSAERLKGVDSTLKIQPAKLEDSAVYLCASSSWTAEGTGELFFGEGSRLTVL.

Written as DNA, the CDR3 is TGTGCCAGCAGCTTAGGGCCAGGGAACTATGGCTACACCTTC. Protein sequence: CASSLGPGNYGYTF. The V gene is TRBV7-2, the J gene TRBJ1-2, with a tentative D call TRBD1 (5 bases). Germline V gene lookup returns CDR1 SGHTA and CDR2 FQGNSA. Trimming took 1 base from V and 2 from J, leaving 8 bases between them. The CDR3 extends over 14 amino acids.

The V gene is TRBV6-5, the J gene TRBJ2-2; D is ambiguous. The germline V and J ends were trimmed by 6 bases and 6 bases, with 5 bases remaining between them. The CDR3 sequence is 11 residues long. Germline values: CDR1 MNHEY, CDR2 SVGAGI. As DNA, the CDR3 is TGTGCCAGCAGACACTCCGGGGAGCTGTTTTTT. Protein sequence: CASRHSGELFF.

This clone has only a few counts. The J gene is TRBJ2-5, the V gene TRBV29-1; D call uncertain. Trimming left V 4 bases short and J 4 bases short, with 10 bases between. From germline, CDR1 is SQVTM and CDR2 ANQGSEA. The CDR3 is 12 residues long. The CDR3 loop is CSVGPSGETQYF. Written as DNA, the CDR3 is TGCAGCGTTGGTCCTTCGGGAGAGACCCAGTACTTC.

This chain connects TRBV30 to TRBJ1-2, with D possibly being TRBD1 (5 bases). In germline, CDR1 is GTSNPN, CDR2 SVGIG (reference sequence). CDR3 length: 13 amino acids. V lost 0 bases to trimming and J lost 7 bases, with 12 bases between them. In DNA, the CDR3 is TGTGCCTGGAGTGTAGGGGCAGCCTCTGGCTACACCTTC. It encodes CAWSVGAASGYTF.

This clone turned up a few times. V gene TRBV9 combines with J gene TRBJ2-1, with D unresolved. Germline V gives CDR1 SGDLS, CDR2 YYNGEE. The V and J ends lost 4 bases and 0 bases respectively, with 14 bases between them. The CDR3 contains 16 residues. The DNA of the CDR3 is TGTGCCAGCAGCCGTGAACTGTTTAGCTCCTACAATGAGCAGTTCTTC. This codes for CASSRELFSSYNEQFF.

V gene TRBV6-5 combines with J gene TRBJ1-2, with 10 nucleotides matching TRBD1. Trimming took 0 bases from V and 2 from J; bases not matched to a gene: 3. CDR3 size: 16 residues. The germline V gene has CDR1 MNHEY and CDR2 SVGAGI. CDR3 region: CASSYSTGGRNYGYTF. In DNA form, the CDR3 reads TGTGCCAGCAGTTACTCGACAGGGGGCAGGAACTATGGCTACACCTTC.

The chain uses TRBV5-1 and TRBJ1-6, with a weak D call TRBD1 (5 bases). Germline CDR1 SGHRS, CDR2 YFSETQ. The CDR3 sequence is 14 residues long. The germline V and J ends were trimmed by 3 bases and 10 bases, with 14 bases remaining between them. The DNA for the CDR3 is TGCGCCAGCAGCTCGACAGTCCTGGAATCACCCCTCCACTTT. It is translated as CASSSTVLESPLHF.

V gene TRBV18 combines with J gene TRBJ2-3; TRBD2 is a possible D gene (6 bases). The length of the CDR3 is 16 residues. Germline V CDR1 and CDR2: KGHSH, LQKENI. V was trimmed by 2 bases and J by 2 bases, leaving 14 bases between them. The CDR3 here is CASSPGWGDHTDTQYF. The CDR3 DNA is TGTGCCAGCTCACCAGGTTGGGGGGACCACACAGATACGCAGTATTTT.

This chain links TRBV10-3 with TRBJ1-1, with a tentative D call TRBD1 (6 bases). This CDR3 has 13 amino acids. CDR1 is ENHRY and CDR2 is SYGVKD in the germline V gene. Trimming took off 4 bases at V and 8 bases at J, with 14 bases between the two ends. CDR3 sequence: CAISAGGSPEAFF. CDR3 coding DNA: TGTGCCATCAGTGCGGGGGGCTCCCCCGAAGCTTTCTTT.

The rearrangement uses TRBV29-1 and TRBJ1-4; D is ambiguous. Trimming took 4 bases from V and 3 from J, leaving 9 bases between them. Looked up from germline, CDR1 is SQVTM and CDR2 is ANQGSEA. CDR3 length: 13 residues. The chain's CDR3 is CSVGARPNEKLFF. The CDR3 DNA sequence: TGCAGCGTTGGGGCCAGACCTAATGAAAAACTGTTTTTT.

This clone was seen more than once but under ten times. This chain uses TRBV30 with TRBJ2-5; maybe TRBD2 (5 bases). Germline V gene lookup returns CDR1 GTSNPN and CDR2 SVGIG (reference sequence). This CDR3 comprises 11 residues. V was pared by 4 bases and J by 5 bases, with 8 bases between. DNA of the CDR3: TGTGCCTGGAAGCGCGGGGAGACCCAGTACTTC. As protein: CAWKRGETQYF.

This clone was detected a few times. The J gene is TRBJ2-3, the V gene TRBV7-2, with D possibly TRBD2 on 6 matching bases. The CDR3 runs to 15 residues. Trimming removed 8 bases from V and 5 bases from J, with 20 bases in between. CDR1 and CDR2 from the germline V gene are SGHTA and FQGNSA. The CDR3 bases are TGTGCCAGCTTACGACCCGGGACTGGGGGAGATACGCAGTATTTT. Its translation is CASLRPGTGGDTQYF.

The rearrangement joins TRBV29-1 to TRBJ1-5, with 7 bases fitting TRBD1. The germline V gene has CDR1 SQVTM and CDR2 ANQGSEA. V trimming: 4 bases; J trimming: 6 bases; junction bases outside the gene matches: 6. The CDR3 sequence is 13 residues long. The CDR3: CSVATGYTQPQHF. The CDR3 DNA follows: TGCAGCGTTGCGACAGGGTACACTCAGCCCCAGCATTTT.

The CDR3 is CASSLGLAGGINEQFF. CDR3 nucleotides: TGCGCCAGCAGCTTGGGACTAGCGGGGGGCATTAATGAGCAGTTCTTC. V and J are TRBV5-1 and TRBJ2-1; 13 nucleotides agree with TRBD2. Trimming removed 0 bases from V and 7 bases from J; junction bases left unmatched: 4. The CDR3 is 16 amino acids. Germline assignment: CDR1 SGHRS and CDR2 YFSETQ.

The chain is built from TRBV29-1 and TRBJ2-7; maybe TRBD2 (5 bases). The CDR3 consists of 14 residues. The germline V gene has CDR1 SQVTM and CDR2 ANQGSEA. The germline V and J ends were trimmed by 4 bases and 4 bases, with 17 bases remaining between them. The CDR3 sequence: CSVGFLAESYEQYF. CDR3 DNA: TGCAGCGTTGGGTTTCTAGCTGAGTCTTACGAGCAGTACTTC.

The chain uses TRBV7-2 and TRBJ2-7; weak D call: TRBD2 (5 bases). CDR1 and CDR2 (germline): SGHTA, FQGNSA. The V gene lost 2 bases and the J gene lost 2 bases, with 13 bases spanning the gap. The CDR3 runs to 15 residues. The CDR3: CASSLRSERPYEQYF. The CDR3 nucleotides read TGTGCCAGCAGCTTAAGGTCGGAGCGGCCCTACGAGCAGTACTTC. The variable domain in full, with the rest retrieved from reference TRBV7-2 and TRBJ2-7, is GAGVSQSPSNKVTEKGKDVELRCDPISGHTALYWYRQSLGQGLEFLIYFQGNSAPDKSGLPSDRFSAERTGGSVSTLTIQRTQQEDSAVYLCASSLRSERPYEQYFGPGTRLTVT.

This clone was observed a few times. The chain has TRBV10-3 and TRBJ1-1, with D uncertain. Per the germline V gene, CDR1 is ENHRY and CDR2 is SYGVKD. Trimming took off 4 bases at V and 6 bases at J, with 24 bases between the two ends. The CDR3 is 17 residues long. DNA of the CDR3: TGTGCCATCAGTGTCTCCGAGAAGGGCGGTTTTGTATCTGAAGCTTTCTTT. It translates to CAISVSEKGGFVSEAFF.

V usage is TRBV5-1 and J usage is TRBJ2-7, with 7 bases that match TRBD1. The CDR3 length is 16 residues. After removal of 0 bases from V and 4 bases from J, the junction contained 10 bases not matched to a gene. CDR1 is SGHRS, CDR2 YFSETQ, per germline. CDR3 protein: CASSLAPGQRGYEQYF. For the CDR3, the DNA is TGCGCCAGCAGCTTGGCCCCGGGACAGAGGGGATACGAGCAGTACTTC.

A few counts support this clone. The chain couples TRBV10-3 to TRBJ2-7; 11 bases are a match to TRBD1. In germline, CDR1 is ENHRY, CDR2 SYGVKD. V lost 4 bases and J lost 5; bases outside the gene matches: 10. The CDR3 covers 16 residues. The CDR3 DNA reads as TGTGCCATCAGTGGTTCCTCCGGGACAGGGGGTAACGAGCAGTACTTC. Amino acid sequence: CAISGSSGTGGNEQYF.

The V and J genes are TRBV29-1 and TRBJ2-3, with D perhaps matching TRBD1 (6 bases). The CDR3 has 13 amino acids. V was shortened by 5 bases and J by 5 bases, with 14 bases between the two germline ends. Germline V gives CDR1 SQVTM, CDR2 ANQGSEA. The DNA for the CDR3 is TGCAGCGTTCTACAGGGATGGGGAGATACGCAGTATTTT. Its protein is CSVLQGWGDTQYF.

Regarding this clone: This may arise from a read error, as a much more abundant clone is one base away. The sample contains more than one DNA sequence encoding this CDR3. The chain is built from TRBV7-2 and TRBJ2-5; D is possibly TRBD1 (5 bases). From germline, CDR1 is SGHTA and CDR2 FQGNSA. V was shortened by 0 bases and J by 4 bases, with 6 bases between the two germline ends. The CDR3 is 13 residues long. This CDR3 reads CASSLARGETQYF. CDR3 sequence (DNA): TGTGCCAGCAGCTTAGCTAGGGGAGAGACCCAGTACTTC.

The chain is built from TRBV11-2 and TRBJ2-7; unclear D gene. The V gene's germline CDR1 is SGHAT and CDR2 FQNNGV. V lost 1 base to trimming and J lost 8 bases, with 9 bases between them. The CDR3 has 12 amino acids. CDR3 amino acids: CASSLVGQQQYF. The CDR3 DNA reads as TGTGCCAGCAGCTTAGTCGGGCAACAGCAGTACTTC.

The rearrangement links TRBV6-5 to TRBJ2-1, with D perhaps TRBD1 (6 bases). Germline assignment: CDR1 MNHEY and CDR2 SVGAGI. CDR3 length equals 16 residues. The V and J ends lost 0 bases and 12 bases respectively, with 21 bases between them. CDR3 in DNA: TGTGCCAGCAGTTACTCATCGACTCAGGGGACCACGGGGCAGTTCTTC. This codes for CASSYSSTQGTTGQFF.

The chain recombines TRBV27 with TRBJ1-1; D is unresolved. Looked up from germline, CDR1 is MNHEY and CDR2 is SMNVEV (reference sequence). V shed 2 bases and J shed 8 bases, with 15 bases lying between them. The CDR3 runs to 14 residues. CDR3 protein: CASSLTRAGGEAFF. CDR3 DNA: TGTGCCAGCAGTTTAACCCGGGCTGGAGGGGAAGCTTTCTTT.

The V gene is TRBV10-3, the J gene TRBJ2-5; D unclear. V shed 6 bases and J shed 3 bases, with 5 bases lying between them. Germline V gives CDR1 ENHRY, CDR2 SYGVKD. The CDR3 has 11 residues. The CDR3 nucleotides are TGTGCCATCAGCCACGAAGAGACCCAGTACTTC. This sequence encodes CAISHEETQYF.